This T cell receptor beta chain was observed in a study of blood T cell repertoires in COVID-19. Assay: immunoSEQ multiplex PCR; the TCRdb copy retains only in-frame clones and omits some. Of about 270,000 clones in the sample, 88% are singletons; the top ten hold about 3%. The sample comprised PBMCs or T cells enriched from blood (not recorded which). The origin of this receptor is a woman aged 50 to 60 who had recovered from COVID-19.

CDR3: CASSLRGRIGGFTEAFF. DNA for the CDR3: TGTGCCAGCAGTTTGAGGGGCCGGATAGGGGGCTTTACTGAAGCTTTCTTT. The chain combines TRBV27 with TRBJ1-1; 7 bases map to TRBD1. The CDR3 extends over 17 amino acids. Germline CDR1 reads MNHEY; CDR2 reads SMNVEV (reference sequence). V lost 3 bases to trimming and J lost 5 bases; unmatched junction nucleotides: 15.